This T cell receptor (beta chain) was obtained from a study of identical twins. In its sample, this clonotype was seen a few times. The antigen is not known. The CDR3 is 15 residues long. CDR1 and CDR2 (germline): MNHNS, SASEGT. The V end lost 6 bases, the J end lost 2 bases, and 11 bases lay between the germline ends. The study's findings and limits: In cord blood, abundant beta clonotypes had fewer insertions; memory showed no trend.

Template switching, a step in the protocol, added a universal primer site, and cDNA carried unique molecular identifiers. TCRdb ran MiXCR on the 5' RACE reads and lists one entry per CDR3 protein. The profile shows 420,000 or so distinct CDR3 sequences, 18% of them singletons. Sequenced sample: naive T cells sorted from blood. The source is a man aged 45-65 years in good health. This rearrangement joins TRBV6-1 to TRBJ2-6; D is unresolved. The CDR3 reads CASSRLGTGANVLTF. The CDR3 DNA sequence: TGTGCCAGCAGCCGCCTGGGTACTGGGGCCAACGTCCTGACTTTC.